A selection of T cell receptor beta chains follows, all from one sample in a study of radiotherapy plus CTLA-4 blockade in lung cancer. Repertoires were generated with immunoSEQ multiplex PCR, while TCRdb's copy carries only in-frame clones and drops some. Here the sample spans about 62,000 clones, around 69% being singletons. The sequencing here drew on peripheral blood, taken from a patient treated with radiotherapy plus ipilimumab. Receptors were obtained from a human donor with non-small cell lung cancer who had a complete response to radiotherapy plus ipilimumab. The CDR3 runs from the conserved cysteine through the conserved F or W. Each record gives: V gene, J gene, D gene, clone size, CDR3 protein, CDR3 DNA. A D gene is named only where the DNA matches it firmly. Part of the rows lack a size; the others show once, few, many or a class for expanded clones.

V: TRBV18
J: TRBJ2-1
D: TRBD2
size: NA
CDR3: CASSLREGPVEQFF
DNA: TGTGCCAGCTCACTCCGGGAGGGCCCCGTTGAGCAGTTCTTC

V: TRBV6-5
J: TRBJ2-2
D: TRBD2
size: NA
CDR3: CASSYSAGGIPGELFF
DNA: TGTGCCAGCAGTTACTCTGCGGGGGGGATCCCCGGGGAGCTGTTTTTT

V: TRBV7-2
J: TRBJ2-5
D: TRBD1
size: NA
CDR3: CASSIPGTALRYF
DNA: TGTGCCAGCAGCATTCCCGGGACAGCGCTCCGGTACTTC

V: TRBV5-1
J: TRBJ1-1
D: TRBD1
size: NA
CDR3: CASSLAGSGQGTTEAFF
DNA: TGCGCCAGCAGCTTGGCAGGCTCGGGACAGGGGACCACTGAAGCTTTCTTT

V: TRBV5-1
J: TRBJ2-6
D: NA
size: few
CDR3: CASSLGQGWAGANVLTF
DNA: TGCGCCAGCAGCTTGGGGCAGGGTTGGGCTGGGGCCAACGTCCTGACTTTC

V: TRBV5-4
J: TRBJ2-7
D: NA
size: medium-sized
CDR3: CASSLAGREQYF
DNA: TGTGCCAGCAGCTTGGCAGGTCGCGAGCAGTACTTC

V: TRBV18
J: TRBJ1-4
D: TRBD1
size: NA
CDR3: CASSPGQHNEKLFF
DNA: TGTGCCAGCTCACCGGGACAGCATAATGAAAAACTGTTTTTT

V: TRBV10-3
J: TRBJ2-6
D: TRBD2
size: few
CDR3: CAISESPSGGISSGANVLTF
DNA: TGTGCCATCAGTGAGTCGCCCAGCGGGGGAATTAGCTCTGGGGCCAACGTCCTGACTTTC

V: TRBV28
J: TRBJ1-2
D: NA
size: NA
CDR3: CASSLAQRAPGYTF
DNA: TGTGCCAGCAGTTTAGCCCAGAGGGCACCTGGCTACACCTTC

V: TRBV5-1
J: TRBJ2-2
D: NA
size: NA
CDR3: CASSLADSNTGELFF
DNA: TGCGCCAGCAGCTTGGCAGACTCGAACACCGGGGAGCTGTTTTTT

V: TRBV10-2
J: TRBJ1-2
D: NA
size: NA
CDR3: CASRGVSPGDGYTF
DNA: TGCGCCAGCAGGGGGGTTTCCCCGGGGGATGGCTACACCTTC

V: TRBV19
J: TRBJ1-1
D: NA
size: NA
CDR3: CASSDYTDTEAFF
DNA: TGTGCCAGTAGTGACTACACCGACACTGAAGCTTTCTTT

V: TRBV9
J: TRBJ2-7
D: NA
size: NA
CDR3: CASSVAPTLEYEQYF
DNA: TGTGCCAGCAGCGTAGCCCCTACGCTGGAGTACGAGCAGTACTTC

V: TRBV6-1
J: TRBJ1-6
D: NA
size: few
CDR3: CASSAGPYNSPLHF
DNA: TGTGCCAGCAGCGCTGGCCCCTATAATTCACCCCTCCACTTT

V: TRBV19
J: TRBJ2-7
D: TRBD1
size: few
CDR3: CASKGTGMTYEQYF
DNA: TGTGCCAGTAAGGGGACAGGGATGACCTACGAGCAGTACTTC

V: TRBV28
J: TRBJ2-7
D: NA
size: NA
CDR3: CASSLPGYEQYF
DNA: TGTGCCAGCAGTTTACCGGGTTACGAGCAGTACTTC

V: TRBV5-1
J: TRBJ1-6
D: NA
size: NA
CDR3: CASSLTGGQASYNSPLHF
DNA: TGCGCCAGCAGCCTAACCGGCGGGCAGGCCTCCTATAATTCACCCCTCCACTTT

V: TRBV6-5
J: TRBJ1-3
D: NA
size: NA
CDR3: CASQPGTAGNTIYF
DNA: TGTGCCAGCCAACCCGGGACTGCTGGAAACACCATATATTTT

V: TRBV2
J: TRBJ2-7
D: NA
size: NA
CDR3: CASSARAGISYEQYF
DNA: TGTGCCAGCAGTGCTAGGGCAGGGATCTCCTACGAGCAGTACTTC

V: TRBV15
J: TRBJ2-5
D: NA
size: NA
CDR3: CATSLGGIDVTQYF
DNA: TGTGCCACCAGCCTCGGAGGGATAGATGTGACCCAGTACTTC

V: TRBV18
J: TRBJ2-7
D: NA
size: few
CDR3: CASSPAGFSYEQYF
DNA: TGTGCCAGCTCACCAGCCGGGTTTTCCTACGAGCAGTACTTC

V: TRBV19
J: TRBJ2-2
D: TRBD2
size: NA
CDR3: CASSIRGGLSTGELFF
DNA: TGTGCCAGTAGTATACGGGGGGGTTTAAGTACCGGGGAGCTGTTTTTT

V: TRBV2
J: TRBJ2-3
D: TRBD2
size: NA
CDR3: CASRALAGGGTDTQYF
DNA: TGTGCCAGCAGAGCCCTAGCGGGGGGAGGCACAGATACGCAGTATTTT

V: TRBV7-2
J: TRBJ2-5
D: NA
size: NA
CDR3: CASSLSRETQYF
DNA: TGTGCCAGCAGCTTAAGCAGGGAGACCCAGTACTTC

V: TRBV9
J: TRBJ2-3
D: NA
size: NA
CDR3: CASSLRLSQDTQYF
DNA: TGTGCCAGCAGCCTCCGACTGAGCCAAGATACGCAGTATTTT

V: TRBV4-1
J: TRBJ2-2
D: TRBD2
size: NA
CDR3: CASSQRIAGGKYMNTGELFF
DNA: TGCGCCAGCAGCCAGCGGATAGCGGGGGGGAAATATATGAACACCGGGGAGCTGTTTTTT

V: TRBV29-1
J: TRBJ1-1
D: NA
size: NA
CDR3: CSAGGGTGNTEAFF
DNA: TGCAGCGCCGGGGGTGGGACGGGGAACACTGAAGCTTTCTTT

V: TRBV5-1
J: TRBJ1-2
D: TRBD1
size: NA
CDR3: CASKDGTGGAGGYTF
DNA: TGCGCCAGCAAGGACGGGACAGGGGGCGCGGGTGGCTACACCTTC

V: TRBV6-6
J: TRBJ2-7
D: NA
size: NA
CDR3: CASSSTGNSYEQYF
DNA: TGTGCCAGCAGTTCGACAGGAAACTCCTACGAGCAGTACTTC

V: TRBV7-7
J: TRBJ2-1
D: TRBD2
size: NA
CDR3: CASTALGTSPEQFF
DNA: TGTGCCAGCACGGCTCTCGGGACTAGCCCTGAGCAGTTCTTC

V: TRBV5-1
J: TRBJ1-5
D: NA
size: NA
CDR3: CASSPGLTGNQPQHF
DNA: TGCGCCAGCAGCCCAGGCTTGACAGGTAATCAGCCCCAGCATTTT

V: TRBV7-9
J: TRBJ2-3
D: TRBD2
size: NA
CDR3: CASSPRGTSGSYADTQYF
DNA: TGTGCCAGCAGCCCCCGAGGGACTAGCGGGAGTTACGCAGATACGCAGTATTTT

V: TRBV5-1
J: TRBJ2-2
D: TRBD2
size: NA
CDR3: CASSSQTSGGGSTGELFF
DNA: TGCGCCAGCAGCTCTCAGACTAGCGGGGGAGGTAGCACCGGGGAGCTGTTTTTT

V: TRBV5-1
J: TRBJ2-7
D: TRBD1
size: once
CDR3: CASSTGGQVSSYEQYF
DNA: TGCGCCAGCAGCACAGGGGGACAGGTTAGCTCCTACGAGCAGTACTTC

V: TRBV19
J: TRBJ2-7
D: TRBD2
size: NA
CDR3: CASSIGEGYEQYF
DNA: TGTGCCAGTAGCATTGGGGAGGGTTATGAGCAGTACTTC

V: TRBV9
J: TRBJ1-5
D: NA
size: NA
CDR3: CASSVGGNNQPQHF
DNA: TGTGCCAGCAGCGTAGGCGGGAACAATCAGCCCCAGCATTTT

V: TRBV28
J: TRBJ2-4
D: TRBD1
size: NA
CDR3: CASSSQGVGKNIQYF
DNA: TGTGCCAGCAGCTCACAGGGGGTGGGCAAAAACATTCAGTACTTC

V: TRBV27
J: TRBJ1-1
D: NA
size: NA
CDR3: CASSPIEAFF
DNA: TGTGCCAGCAGTCCCATTGAAGCTTTCTTT

V: TRBV6-5
J: TRBJ2-7
D: NA
size: NA
CDR3: CASRTEYNEQYF
DNA: TGTGCCAGCCGGACAGAATACAATGAGCAGTACTTC

V: TRBV30
J: TRBJ2-2
D: NA
size: NA
CDR3: CAWSFQSGTGELFF
DNA: TGTGCCTGGAGTTTCCAGTCTGGCACCGGGGAGCTGTTTTTT

V: TRBV10-1
J: TRBJ2-1
D: NA
size: NA
CDR3: CASSESISSSYNEQFF
DNA: TGCGCCAGCAGTGAGTCGATCTCCAGCTCCTACAATGAGCAGTTCTTC

V: TRBV2
J: TRBJ2-1
D: NA
size: NA
CDR3: CASSDPIYNEQFF
DNA: TGTGCCAGCAGTGACCCTATCTACAATGAGCAGTTCTTC

V: TRBV6-5
J: TRBJ2-7
D: NA
size: NA
CDR3: CASSYSNRDYEQYF
DNA: TGTGCCAGCAGTTACTCTAACAGGGACTACGAGCAGTACTTC

V: TRBV2
J: TRBJ1-1
D: TRBD1
size: NA
CDR3: CASMGPGQGRFLGGDTEAFF
DNA: TGTGCCAGCATGGGCCCGGGACAGGGTCGATTTTTAGGCGGGGACACTGAAGCTTTCTTT

V: TRBV5-1
J: TRBJ2-1
D: TRBD2
size: medium-sized
CDR3: CASSLGGGYNEQFF
DNA: TGCGCCAGCAGCTTGGGCGGGGGCTACAATGAGCAGTTCTTC

V: TRBV10-1
J: TRBJ1-1
D: NA
size: NA
CDR3: CASSELRNTEAFF
DNA: TGCGCCAGCAGTGAATTGAGGAACACTGAAGCTTTCTTT

V: TRBV11-2
J: TRBJ1-1
D: NA
size: NA
CDR3: CASSLGGSLNTEAFF
DNA: TGTGCCAGCAGCTTAGGGGGCAGCCTCAACACTGAAGCTTTCTTT

V: TRBV19
J: TRBJ2-7
D: TRBD1
size: NA
CDR3: CASSIIGQGDYEQYF
DNA: TGTGCCAGTAGTATAATTGGACAGGGGGACTACGAGCAGTACTTC

V: TRBV19
J: TRBJ1-1
D: NA
size: NA
CDR3: CASSSWGRDLNTEAFF
DNA: TGTGCCAGTAGTTCATGGGGCAGGGACTTGAACACTGAAGCTTTCTTT

V: TRBV27
J: TRBJ1-3
D: NA
size: NA
CDR3: CASSPPSGNTIYF
DNA: TGTGCCAGCAGTCCTCCCTCTGGAAACACCATATATTTT

V: TRBV6-4
J: TRBJ2-3
D: NA
size: few
CDR3: CASSARSYTQYF
DNA: TGTGCCAGCAGTGCGCGGTCATATACGCAGTATTTT

V: TRBV7-9
J: TRBJ2-5
D: NA
size: NA
CDR3: CASSLAQGTYPPQETQYF
DNA: TGTGCCAGCAGCTTAGCGCAGGGGACATATCCGCCCCAAGAGACCCAGTACTTC

V: TRBV4-2
J: TRBJ2-2
D: NA
size: NA
CDR3: CASSPSGVGELFF
DNA: TGTGCCAGCAGCCCCAGCGGCGTCGGGGAGCTGTTTTTT

V: TRBV2
J: TRBJ2-7
D: NA
size: NA
CDR3: CASSEVNYYEQYF
DNA: TGTGCCAGCAGTGAGGTCAACTACTACGAGCAGTACTTC

V: TRBV10-1
J: TRBJ2-5
D: TRBD1
size: NA
CDR3: CASSDPGTGGAETQYF
DNA: TGCGCCAGCAGTGACCCCGGGACAGGGGGCGCGGAGACCCAGTACTTC